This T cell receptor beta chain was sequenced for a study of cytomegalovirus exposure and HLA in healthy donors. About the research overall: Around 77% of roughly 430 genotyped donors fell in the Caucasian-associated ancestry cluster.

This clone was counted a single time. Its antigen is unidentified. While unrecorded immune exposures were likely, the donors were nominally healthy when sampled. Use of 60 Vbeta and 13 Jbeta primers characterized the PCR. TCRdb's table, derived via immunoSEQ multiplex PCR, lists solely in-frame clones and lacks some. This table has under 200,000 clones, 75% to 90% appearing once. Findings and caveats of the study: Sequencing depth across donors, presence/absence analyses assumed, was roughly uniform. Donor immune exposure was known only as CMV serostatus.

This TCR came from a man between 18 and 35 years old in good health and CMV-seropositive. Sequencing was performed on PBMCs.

This CDR3 reads CASSPLRVEPLHF. CDR3 coding DNA: TGTGCCAGTAGTCCGCTTCGGGTTGAGCCCCTCCACTTT. This sequence joins TRBV19 and TRBJ1-6; D gene unclear. The V end lost 5 bases, the J end lost 13 bases, and 15 bases lay between the germline ends. Germline lookup yields CDR1 LNHDA and CDR2 SQIVND (reference sequence). This CDR3 is built from 13 residues.